The clone carrying this T cell receptor (beta chain) was seen ten or more times. The CDR3 totals 14 residues. V was cut by 4 bases and J by 5 bases, with 11 bases left in between. CDR1 is MNHEY, CDR2 SMNVEV, per germline (reference sequence). A single record per CDR3 protein comes from TCRdb applying MiXCR to the RT-PCR reads. The sample carries about 680,000 distinct CDR3 sequences, over 12% recorded once. What was sequenced was memory CD4+ T cells from blood. This clonotype was sampled from a female donor in good health, serving as a healthy control. The V call is TRBV27, the J call TRBJ1-4, with D unclear. The CDR3 protein is CASSSPPRNEKLFF. The DNA for the CDR3 is TGTGCCAGCAGTTCGCCGCCTCGGAATGAAAAACTGTTTTTT.